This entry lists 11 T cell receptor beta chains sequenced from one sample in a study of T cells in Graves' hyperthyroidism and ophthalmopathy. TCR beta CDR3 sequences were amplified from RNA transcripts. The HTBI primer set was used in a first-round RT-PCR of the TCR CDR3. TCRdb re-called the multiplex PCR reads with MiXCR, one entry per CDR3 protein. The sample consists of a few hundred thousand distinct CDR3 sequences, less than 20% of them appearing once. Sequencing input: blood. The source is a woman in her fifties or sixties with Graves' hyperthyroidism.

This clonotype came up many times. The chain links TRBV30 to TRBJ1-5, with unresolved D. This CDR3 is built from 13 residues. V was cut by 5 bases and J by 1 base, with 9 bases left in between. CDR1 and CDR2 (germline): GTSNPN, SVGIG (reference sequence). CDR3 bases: TGTGCCTGGGGCCGCCTAAGCAATCAGCCCCAGCATTTT. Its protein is CAWGRLSNQPQHF. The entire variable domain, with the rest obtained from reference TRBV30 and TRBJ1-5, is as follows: SQTIHQWPATLVQPVGSPLSLECTVEGTSNPNLYWYRQAAGRGLQLLFYSVGIGQISSEVPQNLSASRPQDRQFILSSKKLLLSDSGFYLCAWGRLSNQPQHFGDGTRLSIL.

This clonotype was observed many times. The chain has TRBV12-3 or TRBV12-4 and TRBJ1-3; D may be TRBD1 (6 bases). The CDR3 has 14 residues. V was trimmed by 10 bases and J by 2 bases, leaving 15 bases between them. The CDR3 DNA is TGTGCCACCCAGGGGATAGCTGCTGGAAACACCATATATTTT. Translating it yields CATQGIAAGNTIYF.

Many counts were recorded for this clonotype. The CDR3 coding sequence is TGCAGTGCTAATATACTAGCGAACTCCTACGAGCAGTACTTC. This translates into CSANILANSYEQYF. The V gene is TRBV20-1, the J gene TRBJ2-7; 7 nucleotides match TRBD2. Germline V gene lookup returns CDR1 DFQATT and CDR2 SNEGSKA (reference sequence). V trimming: 4 bases; J trimming: 0 bases; junction bases outside the gene matches: 6. The CDR3 extends over 14 amino acids.

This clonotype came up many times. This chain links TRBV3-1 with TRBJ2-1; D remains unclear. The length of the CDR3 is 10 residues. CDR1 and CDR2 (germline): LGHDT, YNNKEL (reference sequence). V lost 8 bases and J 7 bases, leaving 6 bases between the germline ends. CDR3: CASGRNEQFF. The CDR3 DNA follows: TGTGCCAGCGGTAGGAATGAGCAGTTCTTC.

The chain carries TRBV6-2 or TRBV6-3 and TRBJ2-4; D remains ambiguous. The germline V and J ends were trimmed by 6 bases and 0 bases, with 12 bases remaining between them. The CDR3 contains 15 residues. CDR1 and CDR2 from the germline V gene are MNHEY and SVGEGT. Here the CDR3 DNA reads TGTGCCAGCAGCCTAATGGGTGGAGCCAAAAACATTCAGTACTTC. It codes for CASSLMGGAKNIQYF.

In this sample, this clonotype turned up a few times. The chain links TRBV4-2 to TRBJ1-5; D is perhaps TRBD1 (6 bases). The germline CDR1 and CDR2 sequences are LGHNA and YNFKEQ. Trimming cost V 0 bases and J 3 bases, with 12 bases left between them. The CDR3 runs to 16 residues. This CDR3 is CASSQEVGGPNQPQHF. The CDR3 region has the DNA TGTGCCAGCAGCCAAGAAGTGGGGGGCCCCAATCAGCCCCAGCATTTT.

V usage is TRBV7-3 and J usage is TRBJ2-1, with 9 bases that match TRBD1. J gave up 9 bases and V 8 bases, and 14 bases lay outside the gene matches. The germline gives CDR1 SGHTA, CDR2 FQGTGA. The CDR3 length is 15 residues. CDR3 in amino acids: CASGIGQGQGSEQFF. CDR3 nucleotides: TGTGCCAGCGGGATAGGACAGGGGCAGGGAAGTGAGCAGTTCTTC.

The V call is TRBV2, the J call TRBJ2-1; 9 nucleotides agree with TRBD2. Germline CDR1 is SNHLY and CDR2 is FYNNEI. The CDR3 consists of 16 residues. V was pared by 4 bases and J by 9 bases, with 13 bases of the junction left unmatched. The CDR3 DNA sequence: TGTGCCAGCAGTGCTTGGCGGGAGGGCATGTCCGGTGAGCAGTTCTTC. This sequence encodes CASSAWREGMSGEQFF.

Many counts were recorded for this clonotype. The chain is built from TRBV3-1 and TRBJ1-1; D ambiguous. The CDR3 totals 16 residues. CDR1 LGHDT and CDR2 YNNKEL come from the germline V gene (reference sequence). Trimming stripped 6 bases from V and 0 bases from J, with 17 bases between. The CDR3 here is CASSRRPGGMNTEAFF. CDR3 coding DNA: TGTGCCAGCAGTCGCCGGCCTGGCGGAATGAACACTGAAGCTTTCTTT.

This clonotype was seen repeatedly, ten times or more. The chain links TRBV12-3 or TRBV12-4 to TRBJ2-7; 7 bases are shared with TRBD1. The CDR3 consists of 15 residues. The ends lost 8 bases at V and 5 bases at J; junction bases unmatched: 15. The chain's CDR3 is CASCRGAQGGHEQYF. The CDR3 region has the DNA TGTGCCAGCTGCCGAGGGGCCCAAGGGGGCCACGAGCAGTACTTC.

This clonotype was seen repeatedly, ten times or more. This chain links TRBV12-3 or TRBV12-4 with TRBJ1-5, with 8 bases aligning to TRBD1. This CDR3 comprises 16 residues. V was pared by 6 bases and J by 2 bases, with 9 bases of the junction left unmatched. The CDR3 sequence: CASRKDRGRGNQPQHF. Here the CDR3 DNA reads TGTGCCAGCAGAAAAGACAGGGGCAGGGGCAATCAGCCCCAGCATTTT.